A selection of T cell receptor beta chains follows, all from one sample in a study of Graves' ophthalmopathy and Graves' hyperthyroidism. MiXCR, applied by TCRdb to the multiplex PCR reads, yields one record per CDR3 protein. The repertoire holds 300,000 to 400,000 distinct CDR3 sequences, about a sixth seen once, with roughly 2.6% in the top ten. Specimen: peripheral blood. The receptors originated from an adult woman with stable Graves' hyperthyroidism. Both conserved end residues are part of each CDR3. The D gene is left open where the match is weak. Clone size is given for some rows only: seen once, a few or many times, or a class if the clone is expanded.

d_gene,v_gene,abundance,j_gene,CDR3aa,CDR3nt
TRBD2,TRBV4-2,NA,TRBJ2-5,CASSQELAKETQYF,TGTGCCAGCAGCCAGGAACTAGCGAAAGAGACCCAGTACTTC
NA,TRBV7-8,NA,TRBJ1-5,CASSLHGNQPQHF,TGTGCCAGCAGCTTACACGGGAATCAGCCCCAGCATTTT
NA,TRBV3-1,few,TRBJ2-7,CASSQRGYEQYF,TGTGCCAGCAGCCAACGAGGGTACGAGCAGTACTTC
TRBD2,TRBV28,many,TRBJ2-7,CASSYPRSGIYEQYF,TGTGCCAGCAGTTATCCGCGGAGCGGGATTTACGAGCAGTACTTC
TRBD1,TRBV12-3/TRBV12-4,NA,TRBJ1-1,CASSFSGGWDTEAFF,TGTGCCAGCAGTTTCTCAGGGGGTTGGGACACTGAAGCTTTCTTT
NA,TRBV29-1,many,TRBJ1-2,CSVGRGRLDGYTF,TGCAGCGTTGGTAGGGGTCGTCTGGATGGCTACACCTTC
TRBD2,TRBV29-1,NA,TRBJ2-7,CSVLAEIPYEQYF,TGCAGCGTGCTAGCGGAGATACCCTACGAGCAGTACTTC
NA,TRBV29-1,many,TRBJ1-3,CSAANRTADSGNTIYF,TGCAGCGCTGCAAACAGGACAGCAGACTCTGGAAACACCATATATTTT
NA,TRBV7-9,NA,TRBJ2-4,CASSPRTEIAKNIQYF,TGTGCCAGCAGCCCACGGACAGAAATAGCCAAAAACATTCAGTACTTC
TRBD1,TRBV5-6,NA,TRBJ1-1,CASSLGSRGYLNTEAFF,TGTGCCAGCAGCTTGGGCTCCAGGGGGTATCTAAACACTGAAGCTTTCTTT
NA,TRBV28,many,TRBJ2-4,CASTPTGLAKNIQYF,TGTGCCAGCACCCCGACAGGCCTAGCCAAAAACATTCAGTACTTC
TRBD2,TRBV20-1,many,TRBJ2-5,CSADGGGETQYF,TGCAGTGCTGACGGGGGGGGGGAGACCCAGTACTTC
TRBD1,TRBV29-1,many,TRBJ1-6,CSARVTGSSSPLHF,TGCAGCGCAAGAGTGACAGGGTCGAGCTCACCCCTCCACTTT
NA,TRBV19,many,TRBJ1-1,CASAGNTEAFF,TGTGCCAGTGCCGGGAACACTGAAGCTTTCTTT
TRBD2,TRBV3-1,many,TRBJ2-5,CASSSLAGLQETQYF,TGTGCCAGCAGCTCTCTAGCGGGCCTCCAAGAGACCCAGTACTTC
NA,TRBV2,many,TRBJ2-5,CAFGSVAEPRTQYF,TGTGCCTTTGGGTCCGTAGCGGAGCCTCGGACCCAGTACTTC
NA,TRBV12-3/TRBV12-4,many,TRBJ2-6,CASIPGGGGTGANVLTF,TGTGCCAGCATCCCCGGGGGTGGGGGGACCGGGGCCAACGTCCTGACTTTC
TRBD2,TRBV30,NA,TRBJ2-2,CATKGLVDGELFF,TGTGCCACCAAGGGACTAGTCGACGGGGAGCTGTTTTTT
NA,TRBV20-1,many,TRBJ1-1,CSAYRVLNTEAFF,TGCAGTGCTTACAGGGTGTTGAACACTGAAGCTTTCTTT
NA,TRBV5-1,many,TRBJ2-2,CASFPQRFGANTGELFF,TGCGCCAGCTTTCCCCAACGCTTTGGGGCGAACACCGGGGAGCTGTTTTTT
NA,TRBV18,NA,TRBJ2-7,CASSPPRGTYEQYF,TGTGCCAGCTCCCCACCCCGGGGAACCTACGAGCAGTACTTC
TRBD1,TRBV12-5,NA,TRBJ2-2,CASGLEQGAGTGELFF,TGTGCTAGTGGTTTGGAACAGGGGGCAGGCACCGGGGAGCTGTTTTTT
NA,TRBV12-3/TRBV12-4,many,TRBJ2-2,CASSFMGYTGELFF,TGTGCCAGCAGTTTTATGGGCTACACCGGGGAGCTGTTTTTT
NA,TRBV28,many,TRBJ1-5,CASSSTGRYSNQPQHF,TGTGCCAGCAGCTCTACCGGACGGTATAGCAATCAGCCCCAGCATTTT
NA,TRBV10-3,many,TRBJ1-3,CATQTEDSGNTIYF,TGTGCCACACAGACAGAAGACTCTGGAAACACCATATATTTT
NA,TRBV13,few,TRBJ1-2,CASSLLGQLNYGYTF,TGTGCCAGCAGCTTATTAGGCCAGCTGAACTATGGCTACACCTTC